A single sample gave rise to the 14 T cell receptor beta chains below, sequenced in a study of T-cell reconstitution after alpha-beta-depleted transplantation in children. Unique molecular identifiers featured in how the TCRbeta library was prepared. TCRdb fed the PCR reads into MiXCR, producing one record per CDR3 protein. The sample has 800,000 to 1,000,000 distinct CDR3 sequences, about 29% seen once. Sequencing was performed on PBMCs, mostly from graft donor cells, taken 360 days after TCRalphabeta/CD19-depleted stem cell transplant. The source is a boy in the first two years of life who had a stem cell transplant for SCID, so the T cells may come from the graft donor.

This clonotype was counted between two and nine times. CDR3 sequence: CASKRGEQETQYF. CDR3 nucleotides: TGTGCCAGCAAGCGGGGGGAACAAGAGACCCAGTACTTC. V usage is TRBV2 and J usage is TRBJ2-5; TRBD2 aligns across 9 bases. The J segment lost 2 bases and the V segment lost 7 bases, leaving 2 bases of the junction unmatched. CDR3 length: 13 amino acids. CDR1 SNHLY and CDR2 FYNNEI come from the germline V gene.

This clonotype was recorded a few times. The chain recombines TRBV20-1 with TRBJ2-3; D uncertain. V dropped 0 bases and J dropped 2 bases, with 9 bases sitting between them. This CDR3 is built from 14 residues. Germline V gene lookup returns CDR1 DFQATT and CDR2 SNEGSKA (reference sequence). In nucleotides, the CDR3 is TGCAGTGCTAGAGATCCCAGAAACACAGATACGCAGTATTTT. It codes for CSARDPRNTDTQYF.

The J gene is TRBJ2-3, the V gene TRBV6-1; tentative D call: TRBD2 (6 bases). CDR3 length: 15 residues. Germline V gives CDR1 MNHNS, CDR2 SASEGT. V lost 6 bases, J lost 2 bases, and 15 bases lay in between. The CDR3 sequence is CASSPPGETTDTQYF. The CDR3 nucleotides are TGTGCCAGCAGCCCGCCGGGGGAGACCACAGATACGCAGTATTTT.

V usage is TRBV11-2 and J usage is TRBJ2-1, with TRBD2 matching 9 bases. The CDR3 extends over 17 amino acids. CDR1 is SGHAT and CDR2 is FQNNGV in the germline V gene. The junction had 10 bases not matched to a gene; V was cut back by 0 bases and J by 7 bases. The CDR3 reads CASSLDRTTSGQNEQFF. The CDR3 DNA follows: TGTGCCAGCAGCTTAGATCGGACGACTAGCGGACAGAATGAGCAGTTCTTC.

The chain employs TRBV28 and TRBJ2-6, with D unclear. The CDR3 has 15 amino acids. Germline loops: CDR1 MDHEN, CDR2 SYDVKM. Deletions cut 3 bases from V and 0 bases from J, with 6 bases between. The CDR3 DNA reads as TGTGCCAGCAGTTTTCAGATCTCTGGGGCCAACGTCCTGACTTTC. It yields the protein CASSFQISGANVLTF.

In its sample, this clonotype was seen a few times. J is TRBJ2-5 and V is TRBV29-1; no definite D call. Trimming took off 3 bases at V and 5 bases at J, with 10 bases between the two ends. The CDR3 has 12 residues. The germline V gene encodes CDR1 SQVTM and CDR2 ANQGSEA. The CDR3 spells CSVDEPRETQYF. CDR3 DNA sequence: TGCAGCGTTGATGAGCCCCGGGAGACCCAGTACTTC.

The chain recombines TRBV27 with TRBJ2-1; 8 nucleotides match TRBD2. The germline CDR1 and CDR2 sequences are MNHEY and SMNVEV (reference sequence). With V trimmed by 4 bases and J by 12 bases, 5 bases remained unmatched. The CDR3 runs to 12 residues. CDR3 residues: CASSSPSGGQFF. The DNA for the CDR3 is TGTGCCAGCAGTTCTCCCAGCGGGGGGCAGTTCTTC.

CDR3 protein: CASSYDGPRFGGYTF. CDR3 in DNA: TGTGCCAGCAGTTACGATGGTCCGAGGTTTGGGGGCTACACCTTC. J is TRBJ1-2 and V is TRBV6-5; unclear D gene. CDR3 size: 15 residues. Trimming left V 2 bases short and J 8 bases short, with 18 bases between. Germline lookup yields CDR1 MNHEY and CDR2 SVGAGI.

The CDR3: CAIRPTGSVYEQYF. CDR3 nucleotide sequence: TGTGCCATCAGGCCAACAGGGAGCGTATACGAGCAGTACTTC. V is TRBV10-3 and J is TRBJ2-7, with D maybe TRBD1 (6 bases). Germline lookup yields CDR1 ENHRY and CDR2 SYGVKD. V was pared by 6 bases and J by 4 bases, with 16 bases between. There are 14 residues in the CDR3.

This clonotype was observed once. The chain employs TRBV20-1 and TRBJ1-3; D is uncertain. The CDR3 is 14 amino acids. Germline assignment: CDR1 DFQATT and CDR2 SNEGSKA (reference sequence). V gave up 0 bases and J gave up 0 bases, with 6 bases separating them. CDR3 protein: CSAREPRSGNTIYF. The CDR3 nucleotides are TGCAGTGCTAGAGAACCCCGCTCTGGAAACACCATATATTTT.

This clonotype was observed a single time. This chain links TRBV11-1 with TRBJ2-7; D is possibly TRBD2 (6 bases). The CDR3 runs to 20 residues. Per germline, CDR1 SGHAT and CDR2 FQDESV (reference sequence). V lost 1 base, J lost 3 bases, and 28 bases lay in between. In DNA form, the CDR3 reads TGTGCCAGCAGCTTAGTTGTTGGAGGGTTTGCGCTTAAGGGGTACTACGAGCAGTACTTC. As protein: CASSLVVGGFALKGYYEQYF.

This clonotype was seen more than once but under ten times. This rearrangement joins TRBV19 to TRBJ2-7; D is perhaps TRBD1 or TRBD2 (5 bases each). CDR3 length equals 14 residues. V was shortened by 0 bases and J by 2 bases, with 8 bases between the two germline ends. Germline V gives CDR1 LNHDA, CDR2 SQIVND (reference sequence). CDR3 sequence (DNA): TGTGCCAGTAGTATAGAACCGGGGCCCTACGAGCAGTACTTC. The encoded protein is CASSIEPGPYEQYF. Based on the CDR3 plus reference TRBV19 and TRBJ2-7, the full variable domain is DGGITQSPKYLFRKEGQNVTLSCEQNLNHDAMYWYRQDPGQGLRLIYYSQIVNDFQKGDIAEGYSVSREKKESFPLTVTSAQKNPTAFYLCASSIEPGPYEQYFGPGTRLTVT.

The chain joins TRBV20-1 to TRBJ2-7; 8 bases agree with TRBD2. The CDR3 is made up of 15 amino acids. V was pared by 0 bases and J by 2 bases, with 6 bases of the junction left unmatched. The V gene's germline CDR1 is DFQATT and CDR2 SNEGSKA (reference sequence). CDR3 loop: CSARDPTGGTYEQYF. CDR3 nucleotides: TGCAGTGCTAGAGATCCGACGGGGGGGACCTACGAGCAGTACTTC.

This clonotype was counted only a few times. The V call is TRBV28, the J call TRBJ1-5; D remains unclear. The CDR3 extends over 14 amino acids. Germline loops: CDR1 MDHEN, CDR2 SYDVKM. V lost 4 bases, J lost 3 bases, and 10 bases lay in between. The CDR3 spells CASSYVVSNQPQHF. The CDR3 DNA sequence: TGTGCCAGCAGTTACGTGGTGTCCAATCAGCCCCAGCATTTT.